The rows below give T cell receptor beta chains drawn from one sample of a study of cytomegalovirus exposure and HLA in healthy donors. Assay used: immunoSEQ multiplex PCR; TCRdb lists only in-frame clones, some missing. The sample carries some 120,000 clones, 80% recorded once. The material sequenced was PBMCs. These TCRs come from a man aged 35 to 55 in good health and CMV-seronegative. The CDR3 runs from the conserved cysteine through the conserved F or W. Fields, in order: CDR3 DNA, CDR3 protein, J gene, V gene, CDR3 length, clone size, D gene. The D gene is left open where the match is weak. Some rows mark clone size as missing; the rest say once, few, many or name a class of expanded clone.

DNA: TGTGCCATCAGTGAGTCGAGCGGGGGGGGCACAGATACGCAGTATTTT; CDR3: CAISESSGGGTDTQYF; J: TRBJ2-3; V: TRBV10-3; length: 16; size: once; D: TRBD2
DNA: TGTGCCAGCAGGCCCTCGACAGGGGGGGCCGGGGAGCTGTTTTTT; CDR3: CASRPSTGGAGELFF; J: TRBJ2-2; V: TRBV2; length: 15; size: .; D: TRBD1
DNA: TGTGCCAGCAGCCCCAGGGGAACTGAAGCTTTCTTT; CDR3: CASSPRGTEAFF; J: TRBJ1-1; V: TRBV2; length: 12; size: .; D: .
DNA: TGTGCTAGTGGTTCCACAGAGAACACTGAAGCTTTCTTT; CDR3: CASGSTENTEAFF; J: TRBJ1-1; V: TRBV12-5; length: 13; size: few; D: .
DNA: TGCGCCAGCAGCACAGGGGTCCAATCCTACAATGAGCAGTTCTTC; CDR3: CASSTGVQSYNEQFF; J: TRBJ2-1; V: TRBV5-1; length: 15; size: .; D: TRBD1
DNA: TGTGCCAGCAGTGAACAAGGACACAATAATTCACCCCTCCACTTT; CDR3: CASSEQGHNNSPLHF; J: TRBJ1-6; V: TRBV2; length: 15; size: once; D: .
DNA: TGTGCCAGCAGCCGCACCGACGGACTAGGGGCAGTCAATGAGCAGTTCTTC; CDR3: CASSRTDGLGAVNEQFF; J: TRBJ2-1; V: TRBV5-4; length: 17; size: .; D: TRBD2
DNA: TGTGCCAGCAGCTTAGCGCGGGACAGCTATGGCTACACCTTC; CDR3: CASSLARDSYGYTF; J: TRBJ1-2; V: TRBV7-9; length: 14; size: few; D: TRBD1
DNA: TGTGCCAGTAGGGACACAGGGCTTCATCAGCCCCAGCATTTT; CDR3: CASRDTGLHQPQHF; J: TRBJ1-5; V: TRBV19; length: 14; size: .; D: .
DNA: TGTGCCAGCAGCCCTGGGGGGGCAGACTTCTATGGCTACACCTTC; CDR3: CASSPGGADFYGYTF; J: TRBJ1-2; V: TRBV7-2; length: 15; size: .; D: .